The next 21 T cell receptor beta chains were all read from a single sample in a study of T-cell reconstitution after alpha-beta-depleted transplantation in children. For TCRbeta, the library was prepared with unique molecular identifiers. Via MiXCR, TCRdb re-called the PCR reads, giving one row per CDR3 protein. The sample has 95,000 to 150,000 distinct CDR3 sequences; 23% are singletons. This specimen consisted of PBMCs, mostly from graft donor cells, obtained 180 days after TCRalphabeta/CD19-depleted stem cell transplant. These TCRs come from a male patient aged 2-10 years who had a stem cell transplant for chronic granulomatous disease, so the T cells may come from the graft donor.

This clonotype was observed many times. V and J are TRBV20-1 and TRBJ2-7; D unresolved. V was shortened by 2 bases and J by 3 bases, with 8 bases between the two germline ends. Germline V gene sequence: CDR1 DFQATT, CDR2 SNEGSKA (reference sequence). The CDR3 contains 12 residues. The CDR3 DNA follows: TGCAGTGCTAGACAGGAAGGCTACGAGCAGTACTTC. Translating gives CSARQEGYEQYF.

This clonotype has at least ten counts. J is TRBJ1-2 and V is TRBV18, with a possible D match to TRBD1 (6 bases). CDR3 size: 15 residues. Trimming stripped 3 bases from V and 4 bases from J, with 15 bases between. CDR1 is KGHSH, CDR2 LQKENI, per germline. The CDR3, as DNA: TGTGCCAGCTCACCCTCGGGGACAACGTCCTATGGCTACACCTTC. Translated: CASSPSGTTSYGYTF.

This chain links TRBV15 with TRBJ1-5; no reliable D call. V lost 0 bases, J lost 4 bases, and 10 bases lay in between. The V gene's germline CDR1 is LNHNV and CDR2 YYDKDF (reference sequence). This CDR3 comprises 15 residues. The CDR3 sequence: CATSRDRAANQPQHF. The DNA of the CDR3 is TGTGCCACCAGCAGAGATAGGGCAGCGAATCAGCCCCAGCATTTT.

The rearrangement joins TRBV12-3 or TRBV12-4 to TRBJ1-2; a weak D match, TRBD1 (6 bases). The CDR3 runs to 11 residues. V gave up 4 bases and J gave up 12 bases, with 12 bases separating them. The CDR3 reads CASSSGAANTF. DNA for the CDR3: TGTGCCAGCAGTTCGGGGGCCGCCAACACCTTC.

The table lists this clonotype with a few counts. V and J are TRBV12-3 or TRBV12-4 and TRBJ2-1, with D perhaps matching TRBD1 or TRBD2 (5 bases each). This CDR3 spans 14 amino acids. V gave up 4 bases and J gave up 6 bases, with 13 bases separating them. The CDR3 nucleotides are TGTGCCAGCAGTTGGCTTCCAGGGAGCAATGAGCAGTTCTTC. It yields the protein CASSWLPGSNEQFF.

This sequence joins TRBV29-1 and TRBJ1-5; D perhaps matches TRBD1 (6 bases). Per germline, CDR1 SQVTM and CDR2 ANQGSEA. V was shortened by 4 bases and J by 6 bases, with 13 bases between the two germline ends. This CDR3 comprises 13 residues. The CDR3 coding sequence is TGCAGCGTTGTAGGGGGTGCAGGTCAGCCCCAGCATTTT. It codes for CSVVGGAGQPQHF.

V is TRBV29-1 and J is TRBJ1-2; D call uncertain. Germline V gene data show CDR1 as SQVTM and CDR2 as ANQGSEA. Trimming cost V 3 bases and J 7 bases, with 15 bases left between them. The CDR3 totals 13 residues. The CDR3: CSVDPLGMSGYTF. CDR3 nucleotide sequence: TGCAGCGTTGACCCGCTGGGGATGAGTGGCTACACCTTC. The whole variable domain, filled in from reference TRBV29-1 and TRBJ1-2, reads SAVISQKPSRDICQRGTSLTIQCQVDSQVTMMFWYRQQPGQSLTLIATANQGSEATYESGFVIDKFPISRPNLTFSTLTVSNMSPEDSSIYLCSVDPLGMSGYTFGSGTRLTVV.

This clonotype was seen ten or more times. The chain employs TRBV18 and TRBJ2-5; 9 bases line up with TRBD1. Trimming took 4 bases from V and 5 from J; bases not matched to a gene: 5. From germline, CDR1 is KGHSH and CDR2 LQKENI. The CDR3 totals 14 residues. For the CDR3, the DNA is TGTGCCAGCTCACGGTCCGGGACAGGGGAGACCCAGTACTTC. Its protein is CASSRSGTGETQYF.

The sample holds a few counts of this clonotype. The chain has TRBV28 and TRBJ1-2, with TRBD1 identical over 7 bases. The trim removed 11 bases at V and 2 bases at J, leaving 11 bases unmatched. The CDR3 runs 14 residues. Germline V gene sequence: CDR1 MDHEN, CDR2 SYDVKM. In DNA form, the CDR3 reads TGTGCCTGTCAACGACAGGGAAGAAACTATGGCTACACCTTC. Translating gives CACQRQGRNYGYTF.

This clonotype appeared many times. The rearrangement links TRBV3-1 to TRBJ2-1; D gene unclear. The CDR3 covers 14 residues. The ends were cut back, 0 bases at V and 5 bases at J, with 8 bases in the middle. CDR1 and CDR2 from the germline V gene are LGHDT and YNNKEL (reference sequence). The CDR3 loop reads CASSQDKIHNEQFF. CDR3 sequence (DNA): TGTGCCAGCAGCCAAGATAAGATCCACAATGAGCAGTTCTTC.

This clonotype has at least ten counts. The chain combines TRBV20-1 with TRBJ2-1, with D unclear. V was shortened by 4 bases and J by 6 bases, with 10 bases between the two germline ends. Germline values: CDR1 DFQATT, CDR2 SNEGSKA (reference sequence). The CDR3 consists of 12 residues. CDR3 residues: CSATAVVNEQFF. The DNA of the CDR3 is TGCAGTGCTACGGCGGTCGTCAATGAGCAGTTCTTC.

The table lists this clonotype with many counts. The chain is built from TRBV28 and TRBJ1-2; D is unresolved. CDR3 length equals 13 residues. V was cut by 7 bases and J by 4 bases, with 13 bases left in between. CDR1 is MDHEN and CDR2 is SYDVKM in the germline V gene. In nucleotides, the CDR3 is TGTGCCAGCACCTTTACATCCTCCTATGGCTACACCTTC. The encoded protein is CASTFTSSYGYTF.

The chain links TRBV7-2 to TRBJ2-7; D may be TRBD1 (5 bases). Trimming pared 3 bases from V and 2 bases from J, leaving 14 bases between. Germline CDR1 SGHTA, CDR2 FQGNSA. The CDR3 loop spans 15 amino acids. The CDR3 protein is CASSFQGSSAYEQYF. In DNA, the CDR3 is TGTGCCAGCAGCTTCCAGGGTTCGTCGGCCTACGAGCAGTACTTC.

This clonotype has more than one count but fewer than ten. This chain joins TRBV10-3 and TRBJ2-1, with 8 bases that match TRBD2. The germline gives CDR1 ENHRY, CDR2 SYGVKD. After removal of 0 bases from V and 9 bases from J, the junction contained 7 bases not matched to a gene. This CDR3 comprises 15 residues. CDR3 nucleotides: TGTGCCATCAGTGAGTCAAATGGACTAGCCGGTGAGCAGTTCTTC. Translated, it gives CAISESNGLAGEQFF.

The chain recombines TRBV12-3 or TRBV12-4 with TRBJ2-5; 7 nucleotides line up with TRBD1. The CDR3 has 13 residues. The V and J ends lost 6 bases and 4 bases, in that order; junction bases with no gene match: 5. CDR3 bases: TGTGCCAGCAGCTACAGGGACAGAGAGACCCAGTACTTC. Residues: CASSYRDRETQYF.

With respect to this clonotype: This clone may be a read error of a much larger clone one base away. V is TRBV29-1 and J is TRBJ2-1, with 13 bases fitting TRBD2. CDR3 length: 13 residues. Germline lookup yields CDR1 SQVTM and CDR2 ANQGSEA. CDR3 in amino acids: CNETSGGTDEQFF. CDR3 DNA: TGCAACGAGACTAGCGGGGGGACCGATGAGCAGTTCTTC.

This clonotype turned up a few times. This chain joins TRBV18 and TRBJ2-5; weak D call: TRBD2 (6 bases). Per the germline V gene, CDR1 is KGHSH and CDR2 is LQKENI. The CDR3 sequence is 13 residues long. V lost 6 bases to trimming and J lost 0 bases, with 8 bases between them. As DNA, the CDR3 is TGTGCCAGCTCTAGGACTAACCAAGAGACCCAGTACTTC. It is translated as CASSRTNQETQYF.

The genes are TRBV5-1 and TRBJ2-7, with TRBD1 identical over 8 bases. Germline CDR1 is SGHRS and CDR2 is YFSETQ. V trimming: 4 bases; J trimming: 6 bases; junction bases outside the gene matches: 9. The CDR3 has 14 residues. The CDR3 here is CASSRRTGMAEQYF. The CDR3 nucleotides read TGCGCCAGCAGCAGAAGGACAGGGATGGCCGAGCAGTACTTC.

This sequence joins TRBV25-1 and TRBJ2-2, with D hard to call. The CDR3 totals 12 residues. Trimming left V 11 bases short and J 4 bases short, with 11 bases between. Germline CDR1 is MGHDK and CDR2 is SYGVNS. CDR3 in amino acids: CAVLAGTGELFF. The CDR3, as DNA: TGTGCCGTATTAGCAGGCACCGGGGAGCTGTTTTTT. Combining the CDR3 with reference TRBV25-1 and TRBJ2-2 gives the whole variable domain EADIYQTPRYLVIGTGKKITLECSQTMGHDKMYWYQQDPGMELHLIHYSYGVNSTEKGDLSSESTVSRIRTEHFPLTLESARPSHTSQYLCAVLAGTGELFFGEGSRLTVL.

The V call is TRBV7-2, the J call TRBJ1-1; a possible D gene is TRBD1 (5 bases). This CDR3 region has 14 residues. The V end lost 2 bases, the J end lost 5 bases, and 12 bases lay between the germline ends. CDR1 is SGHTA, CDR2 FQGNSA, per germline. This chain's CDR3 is CASSLRAGRTEAFF. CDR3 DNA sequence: TGTGCCAGCAGCTTAAGGGCAGGGAGGACTGAAGCTTTCTTT.

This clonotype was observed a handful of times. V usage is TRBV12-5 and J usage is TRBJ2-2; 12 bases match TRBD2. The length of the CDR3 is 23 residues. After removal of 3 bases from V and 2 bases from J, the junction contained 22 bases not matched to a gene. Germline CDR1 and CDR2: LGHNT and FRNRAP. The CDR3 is CASGLVPSGGGSSPLKNTGELFF. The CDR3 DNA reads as TGTGCTAGTGGTTTAGTACCTAGCGGGGGGGGTTCTTCCCCCCTTAAAAACACCGGGGAGCTGTTTTTT.